This T cell receptor beta chain is drawn from a study of blood T cell repertoires in COVID-19. Study at large: Italy, Spain and the United States were the sources of the convalescent and acute COVID-19 samples. T cells, B-cell-depleted T cells, or PBMCs provided the cDNA or gDNA that served as material.

The germline V and J ends were trimmed by 4 bases and 0 bases, with 19 bases remaining between them. The CDR3 totals 17 residues. Germline CDR1 reads MDHEN; CDR2 reads SYDVKM. Authors' processing steps: Estimation of nucleated cell counts was performed using reference gene primer amplification. Using immunoSEQ multiplex PCR, the repertoire was profiled, and TCRdb retains in-frame clones only, with some absent. D and trimming come from the DNA, and the V and J calls and clone size come from that table. The sample shows about 200,000 clones, around 90% of them seen only once. What was sequenced was peripheral blood. The receptor comes from a man between 50 and 59 years old with acute or convalescent COVID-19. This sequence joins TRBV28 and TRBJ2-7; D perhaps matches TRBD1 (6 bases). The CDR3 here is CASSSRSGTKSSYEQYF. The DNA of the CDR3 is TGTGCCAGCAGTTCCAGATCCGGGACAAAGAGCTCCTACGAGCAGTACTTC.